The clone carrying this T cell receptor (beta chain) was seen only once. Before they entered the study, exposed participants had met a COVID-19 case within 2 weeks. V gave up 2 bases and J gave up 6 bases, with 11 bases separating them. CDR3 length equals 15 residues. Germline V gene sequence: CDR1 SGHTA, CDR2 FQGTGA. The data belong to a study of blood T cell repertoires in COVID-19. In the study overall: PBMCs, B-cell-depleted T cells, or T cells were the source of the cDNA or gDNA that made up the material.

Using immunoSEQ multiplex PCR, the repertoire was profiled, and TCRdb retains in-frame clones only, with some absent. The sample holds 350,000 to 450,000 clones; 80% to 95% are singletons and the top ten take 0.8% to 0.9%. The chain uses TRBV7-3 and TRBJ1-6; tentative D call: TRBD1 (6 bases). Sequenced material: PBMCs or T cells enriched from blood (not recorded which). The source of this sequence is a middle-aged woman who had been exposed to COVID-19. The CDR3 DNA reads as TGTGCCAGCAGCTTATCGGCCAGGGGTAATTCACCCCTCCACTTT. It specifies CASSLSARGNSPLHF.